Below, 24 T cell receptor beta chains from the same sample are listed, as sequenced in a study of technical replicates of blood from a handful of donors. The repertoire was sequenced with immunoSEQ multiplex PCR; TCRdb's copy has only in-frame clones and lacks some. The sample carries roughly 80,000 clones, roughly 90% recorded once. Sample: T cells isolated from PBMCs. The receptors were sampled from a human donor in good health.

V gene TRBV27 combines with J gene TRBJ1-1, with a tentative D call TRBD1 (6 bases). Germline V gene lookup returns CDR1 MNHEY and CDR2 SMNVEV (reference sequence). This CDR3 contains 15 residues. Trimming shortened V by 0 bases and J by 4 bases, and 12 bases separated the two germline ends. CDR3 in amino acids: CASSLSKGVITEAFF. Here the CDR3 DNA reads TGTGCCAGCAGTTTATCGAAGGGGGTGATCACTGAAGCTTTCTTT.

This sequence joins TRBV21-1 and TRBJ2-5; whether TRBD1, the table's D call, matches the DNA was not checked. TRBV21-1 is labeled a pseudogene. There are 15 residues in the CDR3. CDR3 DNA sequence: TGTGCCAGCAGCCCCAAGAGGAACAGTGAGGGACAGCAGTACTTC. Translating it yields CASSPKRNSEGQQYF.

The chain has TRBV27 and TRBJ2-7, with 8 bases that match TRBD2. Germline values: CDR1 MNHEY, CDR2 SMNVEV (reference sequence). The V gene end was trimmed by 3 bases and the J gene end by 7 bases; junction bases not matched to a gene: 5. The CDR3 is 13 amino acids. The CDR3 DNA sequence: TGTGCCAGCAGTTTTGCGGGAGGACGGGAGCAGTACTTC. This translates into CASSFAGGREQYF.

This clone has a handful of counts. The chain uses TRBV4-2 and TRBJ2-7; 7 bases fit TRBD1. CDR3 size: 15 residues. The V and J ends lost 1 base and 7 bases, in that order; junction bases with no gene match: 10. CDR1 is LGHNA, CDR2 YNFKEQ, per germline. This CDR3 is CASSQVTRGHGEQYF. Written as DNA, the CDR3 is TGTGCCAGCAGCCAAGTGACGAGGGGGCACGGGGAGCAGTACTTC.

This clone was seen a single time. The rearrangement uses TRBV6-1 and TRBJ2-3, with 8 bases identical to TRBD2. The CDR3 is 15 residues long. CDR1 MNHNS and CDR2 SASEGT come from the germline V gene. With V trimmed by 7 bases and J by 4 bases, 10 bases remained unmatched. CDR3 in amino acids: CASKRESVSSDTQYF. In nucleotides, the CDR3 is TGTGCCAGCAAGCGGGAGTCCGTATCGTCAGATACGCAGTATTTT.

The chain uses TRBV7-6 and TRBJ1-2; a weak D match, TRBD1 (5 bases). This CDR3 is built from 13 residues. The germline V and J ends were trimmed by 5 bases and 3 bases, with 10 bases remaining between them. Germline V gene lookup returns CDR1 SGHVS and CDR2 FNYEAQ. The CDR3 nucleotides are TGTGCCAGCAGCGCCGGGGGGGACTATGGCTACACCTTC. Its protein product is CASSAGGDYGYTF.

The chain has TRBV5-1 and TRBJ2-5; 8 nucleotides match TRBD2. J lost 2 bases, V lost 1 base, and 4 bases had no gene match. Per germline, CDR1 SGHRS and CDR2 YFSETQ. This CDR3 spans 15 amino acids. The CDR3 loop is CASSLRGLGQETQYF. The DNA for the CDR3 is TGCGCCAGCAGCTTGAGGGGACTAGGGCAAGAGACCCAGTACTTC.

The V gene is TRBV21-1, the J gene TRBJ1-1; the table's D call, TRBD1, has no DNA check behind it. TRBV21-1 is listed as a pseudogene. The CDR3 covers 14 residues. The CDR3 region is CASSLQVVNTEAFF. The CDR3, as DNA: TGTGCCAGCAGTCTTCAGGTGGTGAACACTGAAGCTTTCTTT.

This chain uses TRBV6-6 with TRBJ2-5; D perhaps matches TRBD2 (6 bases). This CDR3 region has 14 residues. The V and J ends lost 6 bases and 2 bases respectively, with 13 bases between them. The germline gives CDR1 MNHNY, CDR2 SVGAGI (reference sequence). The chain's CDR3 is CASSLNGGQETQYF. CDR3 nucleotides: TGTGCCAGCAGCTTGAACGGGGGACAAGAGACCCAGTACTTC.

The rearrangement links TRBV9 to TRBJ2-3, with 7 nucleotides matching TRBD2. In germline, CDR1 is SGDLS, CDR2 YYNGEE. The CDR3 totals 14 residues. V was clipped by 0 bases and J by 6 bases; unmatched bases: 4. This CDR3 reads CASSVVGGPDTQYF. The CDR3 DNA sequence: TGTGCCAGCAGCGTAGTGGGAGGGCCCGATACGCAGTATTTT.

The chain uses TRBV6-5 and TRBJ2-2, with D tentatively TRBD1 (6 bases). Germline CDR1 is MNHEY and CDR2 is SVGAGI. The CDR3 spans 13 residues. The V and J ends lost 5 bases and 4 bases respectively, with 8 bases between them. This chain's CDR3 is CASSRTATGELFF. The CDR3 bases are TGTGCCAGCAGTCGGACAGCCACCGGGGAGCTGTTTTTT.

The chain combines TRBV6-6 with TRBJ1-1; the D is unclear. Trimming stripped 10 bases from V and 11 bases from J, with 20 bases between. Germline V lookup: CDR1 MNHNY, CDR2 SVGAGI (reference sequence). This CDR3 spans 12 amino acids. CDR3 coding DNA: TGTGCCACCAATTTGGAACCCCCCAGGGCTTTCTTT. Residues: CATNLEPPRAFF.

This clone was counted only a few times. The chain links TRBV27 to TRBJ2-1; D is perhaps TRBD1 (6 bases). Trimming took 5 bases from V and 7 from J, leaving 9 bases between them. The CDR3 sequence is 12 residues long. In germline, CDR1 is MNHEY, CDR2 SMNVEV (reference sequence). The CDR3 sequence: CASSIQGNEQFF. As DNA, the CDR3 is TGTGCCAGCAGTATACAGGGAAATGAGCAGTTCTTC.

The gene calls are TRBV4-3 and TRBJ1-5, with 10 bases matching TRBD1. With 3 bases clipped from V and 4 bases from J, the junction kept 3 bases outside the gene matches. This CDR3 region has 15 residues. CDR1 is LGHNA and CDR2 is YSLEER in the germline V gene. The CDR3 nucleotides read TGCGCCAGCAGCCATGGGACAGGGGATAATCAGCCCCAGCATTTT. It codes for CASSHGTGDNQPQHF.

This clone was found a few times. The V gene is TRBV5-3, the J gene TRBJ2-2; D is unresolved. TRBV5-3 is reported as an ORF; its role is uncertain. Between the trimmed V and J ends, which lost 0 bases and 2 bases, there was a span of 5 bases. CDR3 size: 14 residues. CDR3 residues: CARSLDKNTGELFF. The CDR3 DNA reads as TGTGCCAGAAGCTTGGACAAAAACACCGGGGAGCTGTTTTTT.

This clone appeared a single time. The gene calls are TRBV13 and TRBJ2-3, with D possibly being TRBD1 (6 bases). V lost 3 bases and J 3 bases, leaving 10 bases between the germline ends. Germline V gives CDR1 PRHDT, CDR2 FYEKMQ (reference sequence). The CDR3 consists of 14 residues. In DNA form, the CDR3 reads TGTGCCAGCAGCTTTGGCAGGGGTACAGATACGCAGTATTTT. This gives the protein CASSFGRGTDTQYF. The full variable domain, completed using reference TRBV13 and TRBJ2-3, is AAGVIQSPRHLIKEKRETATLKCYPIPRHDTVYWYQQGPGQDPQFLISFYEKMQSDKGSIPDRFSAQQFSDYHSELNMSSLELGDSALYFCASSFGRGTDTQYFGPGTRLTVL.

The V and J genes are TRBV9 and TRBJ2-3; TRBD2 aligns across 7 bases. The trim removed 0 bases at V and 3 bases at J, leaving 4 bases unmatched. Germline V CDR1 and CDR2: SGDLS, YYNGEE. This CDR3 is built from 15 residues. The CDR3 coding sequence is TGTGCCAGCAGCGTAGGACTAGCAACGACAGATACGCAGTATTTT. Amino acid sequence: CASSVGLATTDTQYF. Complete variable domain (other parts from reference TRBV9 and TRBJ2-3): DSGVTQTPKHLITATGQRVTLRCSPRSGDLSVYWYQQSLDQGLQFLIQYYNGEERAKGNILERFSAQQFPDLHSELNLSSLELGDSALYFCASSVGLATTDTQYFGPGTRLTVL.

The chain couples TRBV21-1 to TRBJ2-2; TRBD2, the D gene given by the table, was not confirmed from the DNA. TRBV21-1 is marked as a pseudogene. There are 15 residues in the CDR3. CDR3 sequence (DNA): TGTGCCGGCTCCAACACGGCTAGCGCAGACGGGGAGCTGTTTTTT. This codes for CAGSNTASADGELFF.

The chain is built from TRBV5-5 and TRBJ2-1; 7 nucleotides match TRBD2. Looked up from germline, CDR1 is SGHKS and CDR2 is YYEKEE (reference sequence). The CDR3 runs 17 residues. V was pared by 0 bases and J by 3 bases, with 9 bases of the junction left unmatched. The CDR3 spells CASSLARAGAIYNEQFF. The CDR3 DNA reads TGTGCCAGCAGCTTGGCCCGGGCGGGAGCGATCTACAATGAGCAGTTCTTC.

V and J are TRBV19 and TRBJ1-1; possible D gene TRBD1, 5 bases. The germline gives CDR1 LNHDA, CDR2 SQIVND (reference sequence). The CDR3 covers 14 residues. Trimming removed 5 bases at V and 5 bases at J, with 15 bases between. In DNA, the CDR3 is TGTGCCAGTAGTCCCCACCGGGGGTTTACTGAAGCTTTCTTT. Its protein is CASSPHRGFTEAFF.

The chain is built from TRBV7-2 and TRBJ1-2; D gene unclear. In germline, CDR1 is SGHTA, CDR2 FQGNSA. Trimming pared 2 bases from V and 7 bases from J, leaving 8 bases between. The CDR3 is 12 amino acids. The CDR3, as DNA: TGTGCCAGCAGCTTAAGAAGCGGTGGCTACACCTTC. This gives the protein CASSLRSGGYTF.

The chain couples TRBV19 to TRBJ1-1; TRBD1 aligns across 7 bases. CDR3 size: 13 residues. J was trimmed by 5 bases and V by 9 bases; bases with no gene match: 9. Germline-derived CDR1 and CDR2 are LNHDA and SQIVND (reference sequence). The CDR3 DNA sequence: TGTGCCAGCGGCAGGGGGTCATTTACTGAAGCTTTCTTT. Translation gives CASGRGSFTEAFF.

The J gene is TRBJ2-7, the V gene TRBV28; weak D call: TRBD1 (6 bases). This CDR3 is built from 14 residues. The germline V gene has CDR1 MDHEN and CDR2 SYDVKM. V was trimmed by 3 bases and J by 2 bases, leaving 11 bases between them. CDR3: CASSLPDRAYEQYF. The CDR3 coding sequence is TGTGCCAGCAGTTTGCCGGACAGAGCCTACGAGCAGTACTTC.

The J gene is TRBJ2-1, the V gene TRBV27; 7 bases align to TRBD1. The CDR3 consists of 15 residues. V was clipped by 5 bases and J by 2 bases; unmatched bases: 6. Germline CDR1 and CDR2: MNHEY and SMNVEV (reference sequence). CDR3 protein: CASSDRQGTYNEQFF. The CDR3 bases are TGTGCCAGCAGTGACCGACAGGGAACCTACAATGAGCAGTTCTTC.